These 18 T cell receptor beta chains share one sample of origin, sequenced in a study of T cell therapy after organ transplantation. The method was immunoSEQ multiplex PCR; TCRdb's version includes in-frame clones alone and lacks a portion of them. The table records thousands of clones, approximately 70% of them present only once. Time point in this sample: 4-8 weeks after completion of therapy. The antigens these receptors bind are not known. This specimen consisted of CD8+ T cells from blood, obtained after autologous CMV-specific T cell therapy. The source is a human patient who had received a solid organ transplant and had CMV disease. Some T cells may be provided by the graft donor.

A few counts support this clone. The CDR3 coding sequence is TGTGCCAGCAGTGAAACCGGGACAGACCTTGGGAATCAGCCCCAGCATTTT. This gives the protein CASSETGTDLGNQPQHF. The V gene is TRBV2, the J gene TRBJ1-5; 7 nucleotides line up with TRBD1. Germline CDR1 and CDR2: SNHLY and FYNNEI. CDR3 length: 17 amino acids. The V gene end was trimmed by 2 bases and the J gene end by 4 bases; junction bases not matched to a gene: 11.

This clone is labeled medium-sized. This chain joins TRBV27 and TRBJ1-6; 7 bases fit TRBD1. With V trimmed by 2 bases and J by 1 base, 2 bases remained unmatched. CDR1 is MNHEY, CDR2 SMNVEV, per germline (reference sequence). This CDR3 has 16 amino acids. The CDR3 region has the DNA TGTGCCAGCAGTTTAAGCAGGGGGTCCTATAATTCACCCCTCCACTTT. It codes for CASSLSRGSYNSPLHF.

V is TRBV27 and J is TRBJ1-5; no reliable D call. Germline V gene data show CDR1 as MNHEY and CDR2 as SMNVEV (reference sequence). The CDR3 extends over 13 amino acids. Trimming left V 4 bases short and J 4 bases short, with 8 bases between. The CDR3 nucleotides read TGTGCCAGCAGTTACTCGAATAATCAGCCCCAGCATTTT. This encodes CASSYSNNQPQHF.

The chain is built from TRBV5-4 and TRBJ2-2; maybe TRBD2 (7 bases). The germline V and J ends were trimmed by 2 bases and 4 bases, with 12 bases remaining between them. Germline CDR1 and CDR2: SGHNT and YYREEE (reference sequence). There are 15 residues in the CDR3. CDR3 coding DNA: TGTGCCAGCAGCTTTCAGGGAGGGGGCACCGGGGAGCTGTTTTTT. Translation: CASSFQGGGTGELFF.

This clone came up a few times. The rearrangement uses TRBV15 and TRBJ1-5, with 10 positions matching TRBD1. The V gene end was trimmed by 0 bases and the J gene end by 4 bases; junction bases not matched to a gene: 6. The CDR3 totals 17 residues. Germline loops: CDR1 LNHNV, CDR2 YYDKDF (reference sequence). Written as DNA, the CDR3 is TGTGCCACCAGCAGAGATAGGACAGGGGGAGATAATCAGCCCCAGCATTTT. Translating gives CATSRDRTGGDNQPQHF.

The chain carries TRBV2 and TRBJ1-5, with a tentative D call TRBD1 (5 bases). In germline, CDR1 is SNHLY, CDR2 FYNNEI. CDR3 length: 13 amino acids. The CDR3 protein is CGGRPGHAQPQHF. In DNA, the CDR3 is TGTGGGGGCAGGCCCGGGCATGCTCAGCCCCAGCATTTT. Looking up the rest from reference TRBV2 and TRBJ1-5 gives the full variable domain: EPEVTQTPSHQVTQMGQEVILRCVPISNHLYFYWYRQILGQKVEFLVSFYNNEISEKSEIFDDQFSVERPDGSNFTLKIRSTKLEDSAMYFCGGRPGHAQPQHFGDGTRLSIL.

This CDR3 reads CASSHPDRGMEQFF. The DNA of the CDR3 is TGCGCCAGCAGCCACCCGGACAGGGGGATGGAGCAGTTCTTC. V is TRBV4-1 and J is TRBJ2-1; 10 bases match TRBD1. Germline V gene data show CDR1 as MGHRA and CDR2 as YSYEKL. The V segment lost 3 bases and the J segment 10 bases; nucleotides outside the gene matches: 6. This CDR3 has 14 residues.

There are a few counts of this clone. The chain is built from TRBV9 and TRBJ2-1; the D gene is possibly TRBD2 (6 bases). V was cut by 4 bases and J by 5 bases, with 16 bases left in between. Germline V gives CDR1 SGDLS, CDR2 YYNGEE. The CDR3 runs to 15 residues. The CDR3 DNA follows: TGTGCCAGCAGCCCCGGGGGTAGCGCTAACAATGAGCAGTTCTTC. This codes for CASSPGGSANNEQFF.

On this clone itself: The same CDR3 arises from other DNA sequences in this sample as well. The V and J genes are TRBV7-9 and TRBJ2-2; no firm D call. V was cut by 5 bases and J by 4 bases, with 8 bases left in between. Germline lookup yields CDR1 SEHNR and CDR2 FQNEAQ (reference sequence). This CDR3 is 13 amino acids long. The CDR3 DNA reads TGTGCCAGCAGCCCGACAAGCACCGGGGAGCTGTTTTTT. Protein product: CASSPTSTGELFF.

The J gene is TRBJ2-7, the V gene TRBV6-5; 8 positions match TRBD2. The CDR3 runs 14 residues. Germline-derived CDR1 and CDR2 are MNHEY and SVGAGI. The V gene end was trimmed by 0 bases and the J gene end by 6 bases; junction bases not matched to a gene: 4. The CDR3 bases are TGTGCCAGCAGTTACTCGGAGACTAGCGCCGAGCAGTACTTC. Protein sequence: CASSYSETSAEQYF.

The genes are TRBV5-1 and TRBJ1-1; D call uncertain. The germline gives CDR1 SGHRS, CDR2 YFSETQ. With 1 base removed from V and 3 bases from J, the gap between germline ends came to 10 bases. This CDR3 has 14 residues. In nucleotides, the CDR3 is TGCGCCAGCAGCTTGCGGGAGGGCTACACTGAAGCTTTCTTT. This encodes CASSLREGYTEAFF.

The CDR3 reads CASSLGLAGGINNEQFF. In DNA form, the CDR3 reads TGTGCCAGCAGCTTAGGTCTGGCGGGAGGGATCAACAATGAGCAGTTCTTC. The chain combines TRBV7-8 with TRBJ2-1; 9 nucleotides align to TRBD2. V gave up 1 base and J gave up 5 bases; unmatched junction bases: 9. The CDR3 contains 17 residues. Per the germline V gene, CDR1 is SGHVS and CDR2 is FQNEAQ.

V and J are TRBV4-1 and TRBJ2-7; 7 bases line up with TRBD1. The CDR3 loop spans 14 amino acids. With 2 bases clipped from V and 3 bases from J, the junction kept 4 bases outside the gene matches. The germline V gene has CDR1 MGHRA and CDR2 YSYEKL. The CDR3 region has the DNA TGCGCCAGCAGCCAATACCAGGGGGACTACGAGCAGTACTTC. Translated, it gives CASSQYQGDYEQYF.

This clone is hyperexpanded. The rearrangement joins TRBV7-9 to TRBJ2-1; TRBD2 agrees at 8 bases. With V trimmed by 5 bases and J by 12 bases, 18 bases remained unmatched. Germline loops: CDR1 SEHNR, CDR2 FQNEAQ (reference sequence). This CDR3 has 16 residues. Here the CDR3 DNA reads TGTGCCAGCAGCATCCATGAGCGGGGGCTCCTCTCGGTGCAGTTCTTC. Translation gives CASSIHERGLLSVQFF.

The rearrangement links TRBV30 to TRBJ2-7; 10 bases map to TRBD1. Germline CDR1 GTSNPN, CDR2 SVGIG (reference sequence). The junction had 2 bases not matched to a gene; V was cut back by 1 base and J by 5 bases. The CDR3 has 13 residues. The CDR3 coding sequence is TGTGCCTGGAGTGCGGGGACAGGGGACGAGCAGTACTTC. Translated: CAWSAGTGDEQYF.

This chain links TRBV6-5 with TRBJ2-1; 8 bases match TRBD1. In germline, CDR1 is MNHEY, CDR2 SVGAGI. Trimming at V came to 6 bases and at J to 2 bases, leaving 3 bases not matched to a gene. The CDR3 is 14 amino acids. CDR3 residues: CASSLGQAYNEQFF. The CDR3 DNA reads TGTGCCAGCAGCCTGGGACAGGCCTACAATGAGCAGTTCTTC.

The rearrangement joins TRBV11-3 to TRBJ2-5; TRBD2 might be the D (7 bases). This CDR3 comprises 16 residues. Germline-derived CDR1 and CDR2 are SGHNT and YENEEA. The V end was cut by 0 bases, the J end by 4 bases, with 15 bases between. CDR3 protein: CASSLDLGGGPETQYF. The CDR3 nucleotides read TGTGCCAGCAGCTTAGATCTGGGGGGGGGCCCAGAGACCCAGTACTTC.

J is TRBJ2-5 and V is TRBV5-1, with unresolved D. V lost 0 bases to trimming and J lost 5 bases, with 8 bases between them. Germline CDR1 is SGHRS and CDR2 is YFSETQ. This CDR3 comprises 13 residues. CDR3 coding DNA: TGCGCCAGCAGCTTGGGAGGTTCCGAGACCCAGTACTTC. Its protein product is CASSLGGSETQYF.